This TCR beta chain stems from a study of regulatory T cells in long-lasting Graves disease. The study's findings and limits: The small sample size may have reduced accuracy. Graves' patients with persistent disease showed TCR diversity lower than patients newly diagnosed.

This clonotype turned up a few times. Its matching antigen is unknown. Time point given: persistent/refractory GD, antithyroid drugs over 5 years with positive TRAb. PBMC RNA served as the TCR library source. For TCR beta, libraries came from iRepertoire HTBI primers and Arm-PCR of CDR3 regions. From the multiplex PCR reads, TCRdb called clonotypes with MiXCR, one entry per CDR3 protein. The sample has fewer than 450,000 distinct CDR3 sequences, 23% seen once. The receptor was isolated from a female donor with Graves disease. Sequences were derived from peripheral blood mononuclear cells (PBMCs), sampled when the disease was refractory, from a patient treated with antithyroid drugs.

The CDR3 DNA reads as TGTGCCAGCAGTCCGGACAGGGGTGACTATGGCTACACCTTC. This sequence encodes CASSPDRGDYGYTF. The chain employs TRBV27 and TRBJ1-2, with TRBD1 matching over 9 bases. J gave up 3 bases and V 5 bases, and 4 bases lay outside the gene matches. The CDR3 extends over 14 amino acids. Germline CDR1 reads MNHEY; CDR2 reads SMNVEV (reference sequence).